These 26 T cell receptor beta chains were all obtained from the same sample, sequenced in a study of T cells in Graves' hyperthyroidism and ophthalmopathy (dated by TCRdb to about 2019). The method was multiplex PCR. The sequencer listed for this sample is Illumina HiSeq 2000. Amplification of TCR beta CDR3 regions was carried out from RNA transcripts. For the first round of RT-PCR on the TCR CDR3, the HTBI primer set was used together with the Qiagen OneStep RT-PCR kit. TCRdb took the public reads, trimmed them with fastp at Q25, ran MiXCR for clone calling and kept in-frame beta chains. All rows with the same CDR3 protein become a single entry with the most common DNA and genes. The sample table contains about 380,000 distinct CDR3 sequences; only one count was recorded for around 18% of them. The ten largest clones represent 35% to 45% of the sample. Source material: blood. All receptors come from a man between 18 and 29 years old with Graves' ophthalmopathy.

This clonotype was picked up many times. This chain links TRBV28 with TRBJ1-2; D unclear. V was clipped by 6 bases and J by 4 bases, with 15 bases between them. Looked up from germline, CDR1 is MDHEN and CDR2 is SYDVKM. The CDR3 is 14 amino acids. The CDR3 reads CASRSEGGTYGYTF. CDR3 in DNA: TGTGCCAGCAGGTCTGAGGGAGGTACCTATGGCTACACCTTC.

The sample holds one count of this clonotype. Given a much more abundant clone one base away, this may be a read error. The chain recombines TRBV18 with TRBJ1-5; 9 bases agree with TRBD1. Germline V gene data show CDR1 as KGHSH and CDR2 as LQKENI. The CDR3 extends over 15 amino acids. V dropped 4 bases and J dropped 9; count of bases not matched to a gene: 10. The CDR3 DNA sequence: TGTGCCAGCTCACGAAATCGACAGGGGGGTCGGCCCCAGCATTTT. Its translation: CASSRNRQGGRPQHF.

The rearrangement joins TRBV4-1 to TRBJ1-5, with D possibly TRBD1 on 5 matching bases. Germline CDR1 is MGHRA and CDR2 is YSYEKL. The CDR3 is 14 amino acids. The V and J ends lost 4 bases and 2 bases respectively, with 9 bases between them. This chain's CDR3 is CASSPLQGNQPQHF. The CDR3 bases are TGCGCCAGCAGCCCATTACAGGGCAATCAGCCCCAGCATTTT.

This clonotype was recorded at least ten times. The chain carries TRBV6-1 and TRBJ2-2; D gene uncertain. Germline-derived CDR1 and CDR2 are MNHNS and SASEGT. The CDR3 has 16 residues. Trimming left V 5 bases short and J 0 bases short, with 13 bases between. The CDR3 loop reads CASSSTRPSNTGELFF. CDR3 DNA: TGTGCCAGCAGTTCCACCAGACCATCGAACACCGGGGAGCTGTTTTTT.

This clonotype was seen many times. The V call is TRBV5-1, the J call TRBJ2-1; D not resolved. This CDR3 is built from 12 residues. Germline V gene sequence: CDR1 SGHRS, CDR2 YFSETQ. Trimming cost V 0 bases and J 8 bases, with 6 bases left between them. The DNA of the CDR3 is TGCGCCAGCAGCTTGGATATTGATGAGCAGTTCTTC. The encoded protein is CASSLDIDEQFF.

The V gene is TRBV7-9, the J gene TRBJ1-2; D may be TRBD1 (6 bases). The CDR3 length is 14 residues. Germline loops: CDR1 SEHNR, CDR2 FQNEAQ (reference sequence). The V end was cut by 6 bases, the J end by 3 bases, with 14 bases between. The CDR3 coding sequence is TGTGCCAGCAGTTACTCGAGGACAGACTATGGCTACACCTTC. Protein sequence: CASSYSRTDYGYTF.

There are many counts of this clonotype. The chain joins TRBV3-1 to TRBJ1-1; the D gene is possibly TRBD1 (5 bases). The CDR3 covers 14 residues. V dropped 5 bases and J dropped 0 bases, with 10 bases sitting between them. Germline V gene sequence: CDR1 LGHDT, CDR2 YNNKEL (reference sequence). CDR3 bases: TGTGCCAGCAGCTTCGAAGGGGTGAACACTGAAGCTTTCTTT. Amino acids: CASSFEGVNTEAFF.

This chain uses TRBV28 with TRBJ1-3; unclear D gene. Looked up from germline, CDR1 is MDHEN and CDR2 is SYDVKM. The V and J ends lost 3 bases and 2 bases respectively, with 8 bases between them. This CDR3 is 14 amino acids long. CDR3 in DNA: TGTGCCAGCAGTTTCGAGCTTACTGGAAACACCATATATTTT. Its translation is CASSFELTGNTIYF.

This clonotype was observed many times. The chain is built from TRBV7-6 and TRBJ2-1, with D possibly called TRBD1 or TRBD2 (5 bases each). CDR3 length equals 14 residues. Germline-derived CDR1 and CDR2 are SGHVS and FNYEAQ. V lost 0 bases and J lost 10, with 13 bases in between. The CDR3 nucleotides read TGTGCCAGCAGCTTAGCGGAGGTTGAGGGGGAGCAGTTCTTC. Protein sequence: CASSLAEVEGEQFF.

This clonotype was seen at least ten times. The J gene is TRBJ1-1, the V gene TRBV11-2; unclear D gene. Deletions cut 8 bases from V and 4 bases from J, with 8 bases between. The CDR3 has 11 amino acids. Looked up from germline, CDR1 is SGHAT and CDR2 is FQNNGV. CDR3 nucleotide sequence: TGTGCCAGCGAAGGCAGCACTGAAGCTTTCTTT. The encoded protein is CASEGSTEAFF.

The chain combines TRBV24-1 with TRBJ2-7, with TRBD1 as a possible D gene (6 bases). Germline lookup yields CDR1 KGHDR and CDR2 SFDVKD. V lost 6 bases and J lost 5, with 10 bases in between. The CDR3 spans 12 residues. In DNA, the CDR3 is TGTGCCACCAGTCCAGGGGACCACGAGCAGTACTTC. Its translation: CATSPGDHEQYF.

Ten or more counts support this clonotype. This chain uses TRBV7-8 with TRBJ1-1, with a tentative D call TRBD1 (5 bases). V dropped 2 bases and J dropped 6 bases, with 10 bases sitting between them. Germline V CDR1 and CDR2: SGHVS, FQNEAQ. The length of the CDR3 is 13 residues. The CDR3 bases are TGTGCCAGCAGCTTACACAGGATCGCTGAAGCTTTCTTT. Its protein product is CASSLHRIAEAFF. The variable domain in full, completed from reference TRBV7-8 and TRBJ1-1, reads GAGVSQSPRYKVAKRGQDVALRCDPISGHVSLFWYQQALGQGPEFLTYFQNEAQLDKSGLPSDRFFAERPEGSVSTLKIQRTQQEDSAVYLCASSLHRIAEAFFGQGTRLTVV.

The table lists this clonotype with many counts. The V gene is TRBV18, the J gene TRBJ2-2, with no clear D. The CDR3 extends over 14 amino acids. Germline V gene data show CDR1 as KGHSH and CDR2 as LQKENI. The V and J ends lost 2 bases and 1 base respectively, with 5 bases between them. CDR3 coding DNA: TGTGCCAGCTCACCAAACCAGAACACCGGGGAGCTGTTTTTT. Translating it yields CASSPNQNTGELFF.

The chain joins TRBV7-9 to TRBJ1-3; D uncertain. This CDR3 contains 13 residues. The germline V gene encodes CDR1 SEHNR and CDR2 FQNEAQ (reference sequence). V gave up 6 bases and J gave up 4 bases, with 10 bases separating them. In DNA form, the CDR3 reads TGTGCCAGCAGTCGGGCCGTAGGAAACACCATATATTTT. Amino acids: CASSRAVGNTIYF.

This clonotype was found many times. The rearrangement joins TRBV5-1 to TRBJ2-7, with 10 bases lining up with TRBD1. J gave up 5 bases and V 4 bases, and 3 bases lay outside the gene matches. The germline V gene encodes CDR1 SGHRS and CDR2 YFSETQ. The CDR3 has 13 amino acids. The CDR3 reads CASSPGQGNEQYF. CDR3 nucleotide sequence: TGCGCCAGCAGCCCGGGACAGGGGAACGAGCAGTACTTC.

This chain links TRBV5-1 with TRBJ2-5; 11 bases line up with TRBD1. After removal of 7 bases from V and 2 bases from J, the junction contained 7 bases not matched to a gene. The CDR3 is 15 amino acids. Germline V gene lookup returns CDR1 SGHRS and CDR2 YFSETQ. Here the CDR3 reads CASWPGQGGQETQYF. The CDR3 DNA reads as TGCGCCAGCTGGCCGGGACAGGGGGGTCAAGAGACCCAGTACTTC.

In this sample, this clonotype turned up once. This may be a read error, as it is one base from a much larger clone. The CDR3 reads CASTWQVGGITIYF. CDR3 bases: TGTGCCAGCACCTGGCAGGTCGGTGGAATCACCATATATTTT. J is TRBJ1-3 and V is TRBV11-2, with D unresolved. The germline V gene has CDR1 SGHAT and CDR2 FQNNGV. This CDR3 comprises 14 residues.

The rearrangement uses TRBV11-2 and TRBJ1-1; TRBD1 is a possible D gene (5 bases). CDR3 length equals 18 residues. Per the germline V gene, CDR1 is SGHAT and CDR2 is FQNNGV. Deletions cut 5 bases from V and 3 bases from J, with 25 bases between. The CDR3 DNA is TGTGCCAGCAGCCCCACCAACTCGAGAGGGGCGTACGACACTGAAGCTTTCTTT. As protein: CASSPTNSRGAYDTEAFF. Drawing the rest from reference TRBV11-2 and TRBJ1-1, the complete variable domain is EAGVAQSPRYKIIEKRQSVAFWCNPISGHATLYWYQQILGQGPKLLIQFQNNGVVDDSQLPKDRFSAERLKGVDSTLKIQPAKLEDSAVYLCASSPTNSRGAYDTEAFFGQGTRLTVV.

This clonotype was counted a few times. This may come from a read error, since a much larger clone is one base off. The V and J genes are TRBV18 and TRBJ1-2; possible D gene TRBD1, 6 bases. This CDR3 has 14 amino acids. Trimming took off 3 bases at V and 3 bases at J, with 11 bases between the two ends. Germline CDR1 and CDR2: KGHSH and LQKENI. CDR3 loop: CASSPNAGDYGYTF. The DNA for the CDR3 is TGTGCCAGCTCACCTAACGCAGGGGACTATGGCTACACCTTC.

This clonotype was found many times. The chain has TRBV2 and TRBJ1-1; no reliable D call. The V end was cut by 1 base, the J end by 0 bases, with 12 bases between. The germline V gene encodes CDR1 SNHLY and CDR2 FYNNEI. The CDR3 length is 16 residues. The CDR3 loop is CASSEVQPSMNTEAFF. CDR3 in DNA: TGTGCCAGCAGTGAAGTACAGCCATCCATGAACACTGAAGCTTTCTTT. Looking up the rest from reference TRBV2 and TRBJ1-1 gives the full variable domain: EPEVTQTPSHQVTQMGQEVILRCVPISNHLYFYWYRQILGQKVEFLVSFYNNEISEKSEIFDDQFSVERPDGSNFTLKIRSTKLEDSAMYFCASSEVQPSMNTEAFFGQGTRLTVV.

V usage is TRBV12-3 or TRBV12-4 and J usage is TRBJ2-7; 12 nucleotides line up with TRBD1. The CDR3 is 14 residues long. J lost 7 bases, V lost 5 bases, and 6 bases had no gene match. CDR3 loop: CASSGTGGPWEQYF. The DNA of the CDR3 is TGTGCCAGCAGTGGGACAGGGGGCCCGTGGGAGCAGTACTTC.

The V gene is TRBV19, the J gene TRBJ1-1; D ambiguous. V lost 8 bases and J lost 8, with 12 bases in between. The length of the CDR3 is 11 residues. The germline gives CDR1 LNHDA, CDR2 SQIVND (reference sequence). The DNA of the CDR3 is TGTGCCAGTCAAGGGAGGTTGGAAGCTTTCTTT. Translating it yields CASQGRLEAFF.

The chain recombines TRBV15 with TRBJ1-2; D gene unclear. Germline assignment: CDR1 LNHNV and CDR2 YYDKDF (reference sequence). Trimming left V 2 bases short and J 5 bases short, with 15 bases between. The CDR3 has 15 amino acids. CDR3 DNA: TGTGCCACCAGCAGAACCAAAACAGATGCTTATGGCTACACCTTC. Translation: CATSRTKTDAYGYTF.

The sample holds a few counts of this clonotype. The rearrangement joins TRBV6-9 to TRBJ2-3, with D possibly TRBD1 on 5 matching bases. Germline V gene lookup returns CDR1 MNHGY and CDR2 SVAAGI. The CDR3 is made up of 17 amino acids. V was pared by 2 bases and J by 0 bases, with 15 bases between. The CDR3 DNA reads TGTGCCAGCAGTTATATGACAGAGACCGCTAGCACAGATACGCAGTATTTT. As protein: CASSYMTETASTDTQYF.

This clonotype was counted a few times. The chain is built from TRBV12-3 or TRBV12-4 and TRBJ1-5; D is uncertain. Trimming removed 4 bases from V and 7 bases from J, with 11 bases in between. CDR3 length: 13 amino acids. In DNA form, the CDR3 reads TGTGCCAGCAGTTCAAGGTGGGAGCAGCCCCAGCATTTT. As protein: CASSSRWEQPQHF.

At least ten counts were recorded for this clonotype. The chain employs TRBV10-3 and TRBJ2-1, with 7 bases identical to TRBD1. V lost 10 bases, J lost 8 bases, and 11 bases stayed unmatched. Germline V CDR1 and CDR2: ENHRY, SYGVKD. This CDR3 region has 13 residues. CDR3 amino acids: CATHGTDSDEQFF. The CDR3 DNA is TGTGCCACTCACGGGACAGACTCGGATGAGCAGTTCTTC.